This TCR beta chain was sequenced for a study of beta chain features in type 1 diabetes. Study results and limitations: TCRB CDR3s were moderately but significantly shorter in Type 1 diabetes patients in all four CD4+ subsets.

This clone was counted a few times. The antigen is not known. Donors contributed one heparinised blood draw apiece, averaging roughly 0.12 L. Cells sorted by CD45RO/CCR7/CD25/CD127/CD95/CD27 comprised CD4+ naive, central memory, regulatory and stem cell-like memory cells. Germline CDR1 is MNHEY and CDR2 is SMNVEV (reference sequence). The length of the CDR3 is 13 residues. The V and J ends lost 3 bases and 3 bases respectively, with 6 bases between them. The isolated RNA, all of it, was reverse transcribed, so expressed TCRB transcripts were what got sequenced. Libraries were prepared by immunoSEQ multiplex PCR; TCRdb keeps only in-frame clonotypes and omits some of them. This table has under 300,000 clones, approximately 16% appearing once.

The V and J genes are TRBV27 and TRBJ1-3; no definite D call. The origin of this receptor is a man aged 30-40 years with type 1 diabetes. Sequencing was carried out using naive CD4+ T cells from blood. CDR3 loop: CASSFRLGNTIYF. DNA of the CDR3: TGTGCCAGCAGTTTCCGCCTTGGAAACACCATATATTTT.